These 5 T cell receptor beta chains share one sample of origin, sequenced in a study of T cell responses to AZD1222 COVID-19 vaccine. Libraries were prepared by immunoSEQ multiplex PCR; TCRdb keeps only in-frame clonotypes and omits some of them. The sample includes 150,000 to 200,000 clones, over 80% of them seen just once. Sequencing was performed on peripheral blood, taken on day 0 of AZD1222 vaccination. These receptors all stem from an adult in good health.

V usage is TRBV5-4 and J usage is TRBJ1-1; 8 nucleotides align to TRBD1. The CDR3 spans 14 residues. The V gene end was trimmed by 2 bases and the J gene end by 5 bases; junction bases not matched to a gene: 5. CDR1 SGHNT and CDR2 YYREEE come from the germline V gene (reference sequence). CDR3: CASSLQGVRTEAFF. CDR3 DNA: TGTGCCAGCAGCTTACAGGGGGTAAGGACTGAAGCTTTCTTT. The whole variable domain, remainder taken from reference TRBV5-4 and TRBJ1-1, is ETGVTQSPTHLIKTRGQQVTLRCSSQSGHNTVSWYQQALGQGPQFIFQYYREEENGRGNFPPRFSGLQFPNYSSELNVNALELDDSALYLCASSLQGVRTEAFFGQGTRLTVV.

The genes are TRBV19 and TRBJ1-2, with D perhaps TRBD1 (6 bases). The germline V gene encodes CDR1 LNHDA and CDR2 SQIVND (reference sequence). V was clipped by 5 bases and J by 7 bases, with 11 bases between them. This CDR3 has 12 residues. DNA of the CDR3: TGTGCCAGTAGTTTACAGGGAACTGGCTACACCTTC. Translating gives CASSLQGTGYTF. The whole variable domain, remainder taken from reference TRBV19 and TRBJ1-2, is DGGITQSPKYLFRKEGQNVTLSCEQNLNHDAMYWYRQDPGQGLRLIYYSQIVNDFQKGDIAEGYSVSREKKESFPLTVTSAQKNPTAFYLCASSLQGTGYTFGSGTRLTVV.

The rearrangement uses TRBV15 and TRBJ1-2; D unclear. The CDR3 runs to 12 residues. Germline CDR1 and CDR2: LNHNV and YYDKDF (reference sequence). Trimming pared 0 bases from V and 5 bases from J, leaving 4 bases between. CDR3: CATSRDQYGYTF. CDR3 bases: TGTGCCACCAGCAGAGACCAGTATGGCTACACCTTC.

V usage is TRBV4-1 and J usage is TRBJ1-1; 8 positions agree with TRBD1. The CDR3 loop spans 14 amino acids. CDR1 and CDR2 from the germline V gene are MGHRA and YSYEKL. V trimming: 3 bases; J trimming: 9 bases; junction bases outside the gene matches: 9. The CDR3 DNA follows: TGCGCCAGCAGCCAGGCCCCCGGGACAGGAAAAGCTTTCTTT. Protein: CASSQAPGTGKAFF.

The genes are TRBV29-1 and TRBJ1-2; D not certain. The length of the CDR3 is 9 residues. With 2 bases removed from V and 7 bases from J, the gap between germline ends came to 2 bases. Per germline, CDR1 SQVTM and CDR2 ANQGSEA. As DNA, the CDR3 is TGCAGCGTTGAAATTGGCTACACCTTC. Translating it yields CSVEIGYTF. Looking up the rest from reference TRBV29-1 and TRBJ1-2 gives the full variable domain: SAVISQKPSRDICQRGTSLTIQCQVDSQVTMMFWYRQQPGQSLTLIATANQGSEATYESGFVIDKFPISRPNLTFSTLTVSNMSPEDSSIYLCSVEIGYTFGSGTRLTVV.